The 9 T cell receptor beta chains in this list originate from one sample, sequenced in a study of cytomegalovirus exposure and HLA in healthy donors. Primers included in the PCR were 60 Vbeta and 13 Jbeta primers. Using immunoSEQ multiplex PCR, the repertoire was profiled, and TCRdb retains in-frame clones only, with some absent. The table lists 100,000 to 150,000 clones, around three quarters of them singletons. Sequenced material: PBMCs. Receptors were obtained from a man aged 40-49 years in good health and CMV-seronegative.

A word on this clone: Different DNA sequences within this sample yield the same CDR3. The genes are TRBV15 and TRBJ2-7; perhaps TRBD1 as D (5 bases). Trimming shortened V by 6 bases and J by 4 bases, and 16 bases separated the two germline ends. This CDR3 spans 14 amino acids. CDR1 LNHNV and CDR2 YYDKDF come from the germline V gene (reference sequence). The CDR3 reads CATSSRGRDYEQYF. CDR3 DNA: TGTGCCACCAGTAGCCGTGGCAGGGATTACGAGCAGTACTTC.

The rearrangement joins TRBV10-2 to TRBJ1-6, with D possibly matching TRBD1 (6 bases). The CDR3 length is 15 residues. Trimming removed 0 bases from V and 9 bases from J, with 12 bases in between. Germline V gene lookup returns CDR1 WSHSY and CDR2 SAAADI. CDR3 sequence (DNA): TGCGCCAGCAGTGAGTCGGCCAGGGGTGCTTCACCCCTCCACTTT. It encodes CASSESARGASPLHF.

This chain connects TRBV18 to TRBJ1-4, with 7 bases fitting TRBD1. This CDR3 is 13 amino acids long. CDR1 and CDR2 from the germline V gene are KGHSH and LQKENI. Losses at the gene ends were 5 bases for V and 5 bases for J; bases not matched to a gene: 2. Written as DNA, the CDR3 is TGTGCCAGCTCAACGGGACAGAATGAAAAACTGTTTTTT. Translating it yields CASSTGQNEKLFF.

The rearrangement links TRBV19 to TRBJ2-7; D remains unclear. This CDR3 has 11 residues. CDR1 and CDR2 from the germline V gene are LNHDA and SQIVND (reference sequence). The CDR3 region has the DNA TGTGCAACCCGACGCGGTTACGAGCAGTACTTC. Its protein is CATRRGYEQYF.

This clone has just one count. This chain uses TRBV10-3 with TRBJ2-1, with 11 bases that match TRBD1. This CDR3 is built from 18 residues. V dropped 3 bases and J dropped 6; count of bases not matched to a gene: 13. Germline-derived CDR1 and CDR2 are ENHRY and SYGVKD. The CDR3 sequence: CAISDEDRGRNMFNEQFF. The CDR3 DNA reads TGTGCCATCAGTGATGAGGACAGGGGGCGAAATATGTTCAATGAGCAGTTCTTC.

The CDR3 DNA follows: TGCGCCAGCAGCCAGACAGCCACGAATGAAAAACTGTTTTTT. Its translation: CASSQTATNEKLFF. The V and J genes are TRBV4-1 and TRBJ1-4; possible D gene TRBD1, 5 bases. There are 14 residues in the CDR3. CDR1 and CDR2 from the germline V gene are MGHRA and YSYEKL. Trimming cost V 3 bases and J 5 bases, with 10 bases left between them.

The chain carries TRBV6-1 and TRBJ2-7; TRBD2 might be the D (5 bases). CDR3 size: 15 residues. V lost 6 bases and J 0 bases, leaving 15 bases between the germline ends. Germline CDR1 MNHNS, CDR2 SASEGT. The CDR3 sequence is CASRSYGVSSYEQYF. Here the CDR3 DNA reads TGTGCCAGCAGGTCCTACGGGGTCAGCTCCTACGAGCAGTACTTC.

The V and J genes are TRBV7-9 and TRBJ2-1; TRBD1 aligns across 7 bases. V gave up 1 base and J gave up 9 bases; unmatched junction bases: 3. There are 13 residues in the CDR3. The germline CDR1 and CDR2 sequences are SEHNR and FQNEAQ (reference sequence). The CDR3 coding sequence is TGTGCCAGCAGCTTAGTAGGGGGCGTTGAGCAGTTCTTC. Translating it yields CASSLVGGVEQFF.

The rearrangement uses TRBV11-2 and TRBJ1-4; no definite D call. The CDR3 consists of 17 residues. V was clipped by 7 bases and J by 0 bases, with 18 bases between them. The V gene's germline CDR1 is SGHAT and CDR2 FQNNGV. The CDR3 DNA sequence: TGTGCCAGCACCTTCGCGGCAGACCTAACAACTAATGAAAAACTGTTTTTT. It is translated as CASTFAADLTTNEKLFF.